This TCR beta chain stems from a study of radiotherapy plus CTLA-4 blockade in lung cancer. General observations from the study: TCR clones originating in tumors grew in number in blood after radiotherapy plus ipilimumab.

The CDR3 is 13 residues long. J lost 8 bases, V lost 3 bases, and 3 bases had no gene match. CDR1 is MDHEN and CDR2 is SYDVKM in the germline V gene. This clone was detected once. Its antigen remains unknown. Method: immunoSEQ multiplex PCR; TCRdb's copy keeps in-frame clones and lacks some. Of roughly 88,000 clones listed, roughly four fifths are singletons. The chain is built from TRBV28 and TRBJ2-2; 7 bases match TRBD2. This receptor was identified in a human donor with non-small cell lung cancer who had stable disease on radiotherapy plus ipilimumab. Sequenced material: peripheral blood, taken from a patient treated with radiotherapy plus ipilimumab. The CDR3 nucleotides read TGTGCCAGCAGTTTCGGAGCGGGAGGGGAGCTGTTTTTT. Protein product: CASSFGAGGELFF.